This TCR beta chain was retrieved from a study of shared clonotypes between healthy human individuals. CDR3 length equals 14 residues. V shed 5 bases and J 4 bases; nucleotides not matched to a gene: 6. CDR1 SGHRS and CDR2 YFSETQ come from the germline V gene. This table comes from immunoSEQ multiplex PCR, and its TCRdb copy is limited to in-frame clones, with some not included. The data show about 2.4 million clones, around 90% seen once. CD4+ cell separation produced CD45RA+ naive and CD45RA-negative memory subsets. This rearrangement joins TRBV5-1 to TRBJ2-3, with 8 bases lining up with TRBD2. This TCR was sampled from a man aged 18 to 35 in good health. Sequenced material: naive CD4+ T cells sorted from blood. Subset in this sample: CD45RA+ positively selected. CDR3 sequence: CASRGLAWPDTQYF. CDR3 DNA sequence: TGCGCCAGCAGAGGACTAGCTTGGCCAGATACGCAGTATTTT.